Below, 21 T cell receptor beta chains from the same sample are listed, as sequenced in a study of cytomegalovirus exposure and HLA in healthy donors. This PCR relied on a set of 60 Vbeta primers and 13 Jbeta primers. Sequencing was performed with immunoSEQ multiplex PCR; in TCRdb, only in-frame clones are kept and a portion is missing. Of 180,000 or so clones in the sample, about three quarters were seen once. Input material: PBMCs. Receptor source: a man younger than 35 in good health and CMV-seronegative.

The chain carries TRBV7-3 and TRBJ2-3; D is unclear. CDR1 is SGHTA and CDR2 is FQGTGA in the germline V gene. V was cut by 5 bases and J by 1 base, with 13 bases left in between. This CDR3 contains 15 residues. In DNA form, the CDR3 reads TGTGCCAGCAGCCCCGTCGGTCCGGGCACAGATACGCAGTATTTT. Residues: CASSPVGPGTDTQYF.

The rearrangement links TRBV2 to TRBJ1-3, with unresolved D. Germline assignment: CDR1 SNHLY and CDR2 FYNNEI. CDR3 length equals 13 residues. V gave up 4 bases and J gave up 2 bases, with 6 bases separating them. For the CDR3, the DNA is TGTGCCAGCAGTGGGCCTGCTGGAAACACCATATATTTT. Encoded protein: CASSGPAGNTIYF.

This CDR3 is CAINPGRSYNEQFF. As DNA, the CDR3 is TGTGCCATCAATCCCGGGAGATCCTACAATGAGCAGTTCTTC. The V gene is TRBV10-3, the J gene TRBJ2-1; D might be TRBD2 (6 bases). This CDR3 is built from 14 residues. With 7 bases removed from V and 1 base from J, the gap between germline ends came to 11 bases. CDR1 and CDR2 from the germline V gene are ENHRY and SYGVKD.

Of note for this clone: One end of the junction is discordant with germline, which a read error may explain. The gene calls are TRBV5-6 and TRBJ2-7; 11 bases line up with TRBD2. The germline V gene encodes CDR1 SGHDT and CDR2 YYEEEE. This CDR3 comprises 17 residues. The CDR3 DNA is TGTGCCAGCAGCTCGACAGGGTGGGGACTAGCGGACTACGAGCGGTACTTC. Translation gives CASSSTGWGLADYERYF.

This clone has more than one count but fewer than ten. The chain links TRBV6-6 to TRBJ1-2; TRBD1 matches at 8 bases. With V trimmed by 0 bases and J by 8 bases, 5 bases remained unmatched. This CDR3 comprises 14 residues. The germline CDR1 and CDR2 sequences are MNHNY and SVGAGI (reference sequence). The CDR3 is CASSYSTGGDGYTF. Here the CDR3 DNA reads TGTGCCAGCAGTTACTCTACAGGGGGAGACGGCTACACCTTC.

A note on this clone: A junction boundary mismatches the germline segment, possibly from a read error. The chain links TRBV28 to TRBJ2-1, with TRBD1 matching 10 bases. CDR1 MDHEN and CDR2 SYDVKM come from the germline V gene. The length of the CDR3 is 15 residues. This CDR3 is CASRKTGGSNNEQFF. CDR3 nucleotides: TGTGCCAGCAGAAAGACAGGGGGCTCCAACAATGAGCAGTTCTTC. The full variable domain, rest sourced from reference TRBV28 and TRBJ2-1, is DVKVTQSSRYLVKRTGEKVFLECVQDMDHENMFWYRQDPGLGLRLIYFSYDVKMKEKGDIPEGYSVSREKKERFSLILESASTNQTSMYLCASRKTGGSNNEQFFGPGTRLTVL.

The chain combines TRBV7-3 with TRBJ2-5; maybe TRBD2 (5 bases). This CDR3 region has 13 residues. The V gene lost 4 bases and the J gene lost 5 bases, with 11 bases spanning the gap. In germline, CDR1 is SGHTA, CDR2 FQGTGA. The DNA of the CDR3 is TGTGCCAGCAGCTCCACTAGTTTCGAGACCCAGTACTTC. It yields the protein CASSSTSFETQYF.

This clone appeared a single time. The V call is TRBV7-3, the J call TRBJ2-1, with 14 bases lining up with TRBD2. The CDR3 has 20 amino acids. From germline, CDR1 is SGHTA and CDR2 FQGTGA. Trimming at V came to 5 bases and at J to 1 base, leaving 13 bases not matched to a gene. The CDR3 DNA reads TGTGCCAGCAGCGCGATGACTAGCGGGGGGGCTAGGTTATCCTACAATGAGCAGTTCTTC. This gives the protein CASSAMTSGGARLSYNEQFF. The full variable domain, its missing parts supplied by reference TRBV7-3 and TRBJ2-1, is GAGVSQTPSNKVTEKGKYVELRCDPISGHTALYWYRQSLGQGPEFLIYFQGTGAADDSGLPNDRFFAVRPEGSVSTLKIQRTERGDSAVYLCASSAMTSGGARLSYNEQFFGPGTRLTVL.

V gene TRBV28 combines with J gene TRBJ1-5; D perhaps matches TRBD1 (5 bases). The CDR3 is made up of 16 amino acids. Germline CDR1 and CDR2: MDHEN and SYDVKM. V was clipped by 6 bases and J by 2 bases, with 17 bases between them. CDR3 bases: TGTGCCAGCAGATTCCCAAGTGGGGCGGGCAATCAGCCCCAGCATTTT. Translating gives CASRFPSGAGNQPQHF.

The CDR3 nucleotides read TGTGCCAGCAGCGGGGTGGGGGCCGGCTACACCTTC. This translates into CASSGVGAGYTF. V and J are TRBV7-2 and TRBJ1-2; tentatively, D is TRBD1 (6 bases). The length of the CDR3 is 12 residues. The germline CDR1 and CDR2 sequences are SGHTA and FQGNSA. Between the trimmed V and J ends, which lost 5 bases and 8 bases, there was a span of 12 bases.

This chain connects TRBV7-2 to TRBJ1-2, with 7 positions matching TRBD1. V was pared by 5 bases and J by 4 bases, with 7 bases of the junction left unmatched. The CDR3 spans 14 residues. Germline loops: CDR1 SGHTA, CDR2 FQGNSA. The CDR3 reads CASSPGTDPYGYTF. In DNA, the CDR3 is TGTGCCAGCAGCCCGGGGACAGACCCCTATGGCTACACCTTC.

CDR3 DNA sequence: TGTGCCAGCAGCTTTTCCGGGACAGGGGGCAATGAGCAGTTCTTC. This translates into CASSFSGTGGNEQFF. The chain is built from TRBV11-3 and TRBJ2-1; 11 bases align to TRBD1. In germline, CDR1 is SGHNT, CDR2 YENEEA. The CDR3 spans 15 residues. Losses at the gene ends were 3 bases for V and 6 bases for J; bases not matched to a gene: 4.

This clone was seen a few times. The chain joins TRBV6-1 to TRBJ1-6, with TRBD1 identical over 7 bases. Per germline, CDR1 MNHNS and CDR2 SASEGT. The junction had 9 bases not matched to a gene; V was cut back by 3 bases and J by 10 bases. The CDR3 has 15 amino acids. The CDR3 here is CASSEYDRVGSPLHF. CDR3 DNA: TGTGCCAGCAGTGAGTACGACAGGGTGGGCTCACCCCTCCACTTT.

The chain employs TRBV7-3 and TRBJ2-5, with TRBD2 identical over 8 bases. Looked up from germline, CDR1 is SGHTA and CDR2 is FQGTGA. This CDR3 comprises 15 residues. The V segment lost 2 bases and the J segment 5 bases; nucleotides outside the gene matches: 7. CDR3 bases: TGTGCCAGCAGCTTATTGGCGGGGGGCGTGGAGACCCAGTACTTC. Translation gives CASSLLAGGVETQYF. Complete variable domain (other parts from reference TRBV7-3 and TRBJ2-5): GAGVSQTPSNKVTEKGKYVELRCDPISGHTALYWYRQSLGQGPEFLIYFQGTGAADDSGLPNDRFFAVRPEGSVSTLKIQRTERGDSAVYLCASSLLAGGVETQYFGPGTRLLVL.

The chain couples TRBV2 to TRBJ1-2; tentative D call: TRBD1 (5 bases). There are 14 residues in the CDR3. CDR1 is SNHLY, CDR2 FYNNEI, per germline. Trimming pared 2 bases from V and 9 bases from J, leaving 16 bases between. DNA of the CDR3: TGTGCCAGCAGTGAATCTGGGGGGGATTTTAGCTACACCTTC. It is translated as CASSESGGDFSYTF. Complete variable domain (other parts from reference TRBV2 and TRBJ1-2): EPEVTQTPSHQVTQMGQEVILRCVPISNHLYFYWYRQILGQKVEFLVSFYNNEISEKSEIFDDQFSVERPDGSNFTLKIRSTKLEDSAMYFCASSESGGDFSYTFGSGTRLTVV.

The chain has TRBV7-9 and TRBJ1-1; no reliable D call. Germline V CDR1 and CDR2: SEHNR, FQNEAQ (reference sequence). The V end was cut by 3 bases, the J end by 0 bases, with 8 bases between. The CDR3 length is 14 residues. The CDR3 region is CASSFTFMNTEAFF. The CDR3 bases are TGTGCCAGCAGCTTCACTTTCATGAACACTGAAGCTTTCTTT.

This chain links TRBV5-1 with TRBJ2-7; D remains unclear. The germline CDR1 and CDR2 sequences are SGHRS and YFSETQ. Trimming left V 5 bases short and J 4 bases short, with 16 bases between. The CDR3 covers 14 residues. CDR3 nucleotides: TGCGCCAGCAGACCGGAGCTCGGTGGGTACGAGCAGTACTTC. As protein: CASRPELGGYEQYF.

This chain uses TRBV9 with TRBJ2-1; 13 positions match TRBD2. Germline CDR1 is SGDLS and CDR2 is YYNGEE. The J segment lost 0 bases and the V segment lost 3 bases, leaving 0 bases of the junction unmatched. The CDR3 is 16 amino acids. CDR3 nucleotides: TGTGCCAGCAGCGGACTAGCGGGAGGCTCCTACAATGAGCAGTTCTTC. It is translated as CASSGLAGGSYNEQFF. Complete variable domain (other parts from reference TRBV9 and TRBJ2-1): DSGVTQTPKHLITATGQRVTLRCSPRSGDLSVYWYQQSLDQGLQFLIQYYNGEERAKGNILERFSAQQFPDLHSELNLSSLELGDSALYFCASSGLAGGSYNEQFFGPGTRLTVL.

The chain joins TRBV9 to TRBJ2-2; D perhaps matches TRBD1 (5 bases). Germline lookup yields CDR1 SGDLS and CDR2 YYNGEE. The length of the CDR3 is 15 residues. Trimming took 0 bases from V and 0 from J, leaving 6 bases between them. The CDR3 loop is CASSVGRANTGELFF. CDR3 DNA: TGTGCCAGCAGCGTAGGCAGGGCGAACACCGGGGAGCTGTTTTTT. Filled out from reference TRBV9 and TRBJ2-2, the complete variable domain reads DSGVTQTPKHLITATGQRVTLRCSPRSGDLSVYWYQQSLDQGLQFLIQYYNGEERAKGNILERFSAQQFPDLHSELNLSSLELGDSALYFCASSVGRANTGELFFGEGSRLTVL.

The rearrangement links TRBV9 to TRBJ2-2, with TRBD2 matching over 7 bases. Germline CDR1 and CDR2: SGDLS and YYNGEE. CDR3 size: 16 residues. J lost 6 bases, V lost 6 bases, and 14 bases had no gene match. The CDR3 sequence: CASTRRGGSYAGELFF. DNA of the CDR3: TGTGCCAGCACCCGTCGGGGCGGGAGTTACGCCGGGGAGCTGTTTTTT.

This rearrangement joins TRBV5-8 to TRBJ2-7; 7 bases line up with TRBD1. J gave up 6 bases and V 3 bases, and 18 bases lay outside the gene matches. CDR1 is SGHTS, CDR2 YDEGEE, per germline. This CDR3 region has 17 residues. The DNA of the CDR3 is TGTGCCAGCAGCTACGGCGGTGGGACAGCCCCGAGCAGCGAGCAGTACTTC. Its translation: CASSYGGGTAPSSEQYF.